This is a list of T cell receptor beta chains from one sample in a study of control samples from healthy donors and cancer patients. The assay was immunoSEQ multiplex PCR, and TCRdb's table has in-frame clones only and misses some. The sample shows 45,000 to 55,000 clones, 93% of them seen only once. Material: PBMCs. The receptors were gathered from a woman aged 45 to 65 with head and neck cancer. CDR3s include the opening cysteine and the closing phenylalanine or tryptophan. Not every row has a clone size; where given, it reads once, few, many or a size class.

TRBV2 - CASSGTGGGTGELFF
TRBV6-5 - CASRDRVNSPLHF
TRBV5-6 - CASSLDPNSYEQYF
TRBV11-2 - CASSLGGDRVTDTQYF
TRBV15 - CATSRDRDVRMSQQYF
TRBV24-1 few CATSPWQPTDTQYF
TRBV28 - CASSLIRTTQFF
TRBV7-3 few CASSLTSGHLNNEQFF
TRBV28 - CASTLSPGQGTSYEQYF
TRBV6-1 - CASSEDSYYGYTF
TRBV9 - CASSVADGGNQPQHF
TRBV5-5 - CASSLNWVPAYEQYF
TRBV24-1 - CATSDITPSGVTQYF
TRBV18 - CASSPGQGDSNQPQHF
TRBV11-2 once CASSLGGAQGLNYGYTF
TRBV24-1 - CATKARANTEAFF
TRBV6-1 - CASSEEQAGLRTYRTEAFF
TRBV15 - CATSRPGRATDTQYF
TRBV4-1 - CASSEDQGRDYGYTF
TRBV9 - CASSVGAAANEQFF
TRBV7-2 - CASSYVPAHTDTQYF
TRBV11-2 - CASKQGPSQETQYF
TRBV11-2 - CASSLTGQLRLKAFF
TRBV19 - CASSIGGQGVYSNQPQHF
TRBV19 - CASSVGQNSPLHF
TRBV5-6 - CASSLRADRGRGEKLFF
TRBV6-5 - CASSYLLGGEAFF
TRBV25-1 - CASSDNRDPTVEQYF
TRBV5-1 - CASSLTSGGAREQFF
TRBV28 - CASSPGTSGKVEQFF
TRBV30 - CAWSPSGRIAEQFF
TRBV28 - CASSNGDRNMNTEAFF
TRBV28 few CASSSDSRGELFF
TRBV5-6 - CASSSPGAPYEQYF
TRBV2 - CASVKEGAIGQPQHF
TRBV19 - CASTAPEGAMNQPQHF
TRBV7-8 - CASSLGTGNQPQHF
TRBV19 - CASSVQEGPQHF
TRBV19 few CASSIRGSQPQHF
TRBV6-6 - CASSYSRGGSNQPQHF
TRBV6-5 few CASRADYGYTF
TRBV6-5 - CASSPDRGSGEQYF
TRBV5-5 - CASSFGGRYEQYF
TRBV5-5 - CASSLDRGLTHEQYF
TRBV7-9 - CASTNREVAGGWNEQYF
TRBV3-1/TRBV3-2 - CASSPRGQGDYGYTF